A single TCR beta chain is shown here with its context. Its binding antigen is unknown. Within one base of it there is no much larger clone, and no base qualities were kept. These data originate in a study of cytomegalovirus exposure and HLA in healthy donors (dated by TCRdb to the late 2010s). Context from the whole study: According to an earlier analysis of 587 of the donors, about 180 million T cells yielded 100 million or so unique TCR beta sequences and about 300 Gb of sequence data. Approximately 310 gigabases of sequencing data and approximately 85 million unique TCR sequences were included in an early release covering 500 to 750 HLA-typed donors. Of the 300 to 500 genotyped donors, 65% to 90% were placed in the genetic ancestry cluster associated with self-reported Caucasian donors. The study aimed to test whether signatures of past pathogen exposure could be identified by cataloging public T cell receptors. The T cell repertoires of 550 to 850 subjects were profiled by immunosequencing and related to cytomegalovirus serostatus. A separate validation cohort of 100 to 150 different subjects was used in addition to the 666-subject first cohort. To predict cytomegalovirus infection status, the study brought together high-throughput TCR immunosequencing, statistical association of individual TCRs with disease status, and machine learning. A later analysis re-examined previously published TCR beta repertoires from around 670 donors and added high-resolution HLA genotyping to investigate patterns of TCR occurrence. In the later analysis, no new phenotypic data were used to find candidate immune exposures; instead, reliance was placed on TCR beta sequences and their occurrence across donors. An earlier analysis of 587 of the donors used high-throughput TCR beta sequencing to judge whether each TCR beta V gene segment behaved as functional or pseudogenic. Alongside the repertoire data, information on donor age, sex, ethnicity and CMV serostatus was compiled. A later genetic analysis took genome-wide SNP genotypes for about 65% of the 666 donors and used that subset as a discovery cohort. Every repertoire in the discovery cohort had been generated on one and the same sequencing platform. HLA typing covered class I and class II loci at four-digit resolution. Typing coverage differed by locus: A, B, C, DRB1 and DQB1 were typed in roughly 620-630 donors, DQA1 in approximately 520, DPA1 in 600 to 610, and DPB1 in approximately 450. Five DR-DQ haplotypes were treated as single units for association and clustering because of strong linkage in the cohort. Among some 400 genotyped donors of the cohort, an average of around 240,000 unique TCR beta nucleotide sequences were sequenced per donor, about a sixth of them non-productive.

CDR1 and CDR2 (MNHEY, SVGAGI) derive from the germline V gene. From cysteine to phenylalanine, the CDR3 is 14 amino acids long. Only CDR3 DNA remains: 42 bases, in frame from the first base. Trimming costs V 10 bases and J 0 bases, and their ends lie 13 bases apart. In total, 630 or so healthy bone marrow donors made up the cohort. At the time of sampling, every cohort member was nominally healthy, though immune exposures that went unrecorded were likely present. The donor was CMV seropositive and belonged to the group of more than 250 seropositive cohort members. A peripheral blood sample was collected from each donor, and TCR beta sequencing was performed on peripheral blood mononuclear cells. The Qiagen DNeasy Blood Extraction Kit was used to extract genomic DNA from the blood cell samples. Library construction relied on the immunoSEQ multiplex PCR assay. For the multiplex PCR, a mixture combining 60 forward primers for TCR Vbeta segments and 13 reverse primers for TCR Jbeta segments was used. Amplification of the CDR3 region of rearranged TCR beta genes was performed with a multiplex PCR assay on genomic DNA. The Illumina HiSeq System was used to sequence the amplified TCR beta libraries as 87-base-pair reads. On the study's bioinformatics: A later analysis tallied tens of millions of unique TCR beta chains across the 666 repertoires, and approximately 12 million of those chains were shared by two or more donors. Raw reads were error-corrected and collapsed into unique sequences with a nearest-neighbor algorithm that merged closely related sequences to remove PCR and sequencing errors. Alignment of CDR3 sequences to IMGT reference sequences was used to assign V, D and J gene segments. For a sequence to be retained, a match of at least six nucleotides was required to both a V gene segment and a J gene segment. Rearrangements were called productive when the CDR3 lacked stop codons and stayed in frame with V and J; all others were non-productive. CDR3 was defined according to IMGT convention as the region running from the second conserved V-encoded cysteine to the conserved J-encoded phenylalanine. Sequences without an unambiguous match to a single V gene segment were excluded from the earlier analysis of several hundred of the donors. An earlier analysis of a few hundred of the donors called V segments functional above 56.7% productive rearrangements and segregating when the between-donor standard deviation exceeded 5%. To diagnose cytomegalovirus status from the catalog of TCR beta chain sequences, a statistical classification framework was built. In a later analysis, TCR nucleotide sequences were compared against IMGT/GENE-DB human TR gene sequences so that V and J genes could be assigned. A later analysis assigned CDR3 sequences and most-parsimonious VDJ recombination scenarios with the TCRdist pipeline. In a later analysis, every TCR beta chain was defined by the combination of its CDR3 amino acid sequence and its V-gene family, and reads without a unique V-gene family were dropped. In a later analysis, 450 to 600 highly shared, low-generation-probability nucleotide sequences were removed to address suspected cross-contamination and a sequencing artifact. In a later analysis, a clonal expansion index was calculated for each public chain from normalized within-repertoire ranks of inferred template counts. A later analysis computed generation probabilities with a VDJ recombination model fitted to out-of-frame rearrangements, and checked the results against IGoR. Hypergeometric tests were used in a later analysis to score TCR-TCR, TCR-HLA and TCR-CMV co-occurrence, with a repertoire-size bias correction applied to the TCR pairs. A later analysis estimated false discovery rates by permuting HLA or CMV assignments 20 times. In a later analysis, co-occurring TCRs were grouped with DBSCAN, and TCRdist sequence similarity was added when clustering was performed within HLA-allele-positive subsets. Repertoires with fewer than 30,000 or more than 120,000 public chains were left out of co-occurrence clustering, as were four to six repertoires with anomalous nucleotide sharing. In its TCRdb copy, this immuneACCESS table keeps in-frame sequences only and misses some clones. Where compared with another copy, unresolved V genes explain less than half of these, and the others have no known cause. The V and J calls and the clone size are those of that table, but D and trimming were determined from the DNA. This sample lists about 140,000 clones; roughly four fifths were detected once. In total, the top ten clones hold approximately 3.2% of the sample.

Study-wide conclusions, independent of this receptor: A later analysis found that HLA-associated TCR beta chains were more clonally expanded and had lower generation probabilities than equally common non-associated chains. Presence/absence analyses assumed roughly uniform sequencing depth across donors, an assumption that may not hold. While some public TCRs were present in many individuals, most TCR sequences turned up only very rarely across donors. Specific HLA alleles were associated with around 18,000 TCR beta sequences at a false discovery rate of 0.05 in a later analysis. The earlier analysis of nearly 600 of the donors excluded approximately 17 rarely observed V segments, including chromosome 9 orphons, because counts were too low. When HLA alleles, especially DR and DQ, strongly co-occurred, attributing TCR associations to individual alleles was difficult. In vitro tests confirmed that a few of the cytomegalovirus-associated TCR beta chains recognize cytomegalovirus antigens. A group of highly shared sequence variants was considered likely to be a technical artifact of the sequencing pipeline. CMV serostatus was the only immune exposure information available for the cohort. Because some donors lacked HLA typing at each locus, the association tests relied only on the typed subset. A further reported finding was that TCR beta sequences accurately predicted the HLA-A and HLA-B alleles for most subjects in the first cohort. Broadly in line with IMGT annotations, most TCR beta V segments showed up in productive rearrangements about 87% or about 30% of the time in an earlier analysis of 450 to 600 of the donors. The classifier was reported to diagnose cytomegalovirus status with high specificity and sensitivity in both the original cohort and the validation cohort. The 87-base-pair reads could not distinguish some IMGT-functional V segments, including TRBV6-2 and TRBV6-3, so those segments were excluded. According to a later analysis, parvovirus B19, influenza, CMV and Epstein-Barr virus appeared linked to several top co-occurrence clusters. According to a later genetic analysis, donors in an Asian-associated ancestry cluster had fewer N-insertions in productive TCRs than the roughly 670-donor mean. In a later analysis, most CMV-associated TCR beta chains were found to appear HLA-restricted, with HLA associations seemingly driven largely by CMV exposure. A later genetic analysis associated a missense DCLRE1C variant with V-gene and J-gene trimming of TCR beta chains, and an independent cohort replicated the association. Only TCR beta chains were sequenced in this cohort, and the absence of alpha or paired-chain data limited detectable features. Correlated functional status among segregating V segments might reflect linkage disequilibrium, but an unknown experimental factor could not be ruled out. The study listed approximately 150 TCR beta chains as associated with cytomegalovirus. The authors suggested that the approach could potentially be generalized to other disease states and immunological phenotypes. According to a later analysis, TCR association rates differed among HLA loci, with DRB1 alleles showing the most associated TCRs and HLA-C alleles showing the fewest.

This receptor chain uses TRBV6-5 and TRBJ1-5, with no D gene named confidently. Sequences were obtained from PBMCs. The clonotype originates from a man between 18 and 35 years old in good health and CMV-seropositive. The nucleotides read TGTGCCACCTCCAACGAACATAGCAATCAGCCCCAGCATTTT. Its coded protein is CATSNEHSNQPQHF.